The rows below give T cell receptor beta chains drawn from one sample of a study of T cell responses to AZD1222 COVID-19 vaccine. The method was immunoSEQ multiplex PCR; TCRdb's version includes in-frame clones alone and lacks a portion of them. The profile shows approximately 68,000 clones, about 91% of them singletons. Source: peripheral blood, taken on day 0 of AZD1222 vaccination. All receptors come from an adult in good health. CDR3s include the opening cysteine and the closing phenylalanine or tryptophan. The D gene is left open where the match is weak. Expanded clones are given a class, and other clones once, few, many or no size at all.

>.|.|TRBJ2-1|TRBV6-2/TRBV6-3
CASSQTSLTSEQFF
TGTGCCAGCAGCCAGACTAGTCTGACAAGTGAGCAGTTCTTC
>.|.|TRBJ1-4|TRBV9
CASSVGPAGEKLFF
TGTGCCAGCAGCGTCGGACCCGCGGGGGAAAAACTGTTTTTT
>.|.|TRBJ1-3|TRBV5-4
CASSFSGSAGNTIYF
TGTGCCAGCAGCTTCTCGGGTTCGGCTGGAAACACCATATATTTT
>.|.|TRBJ2-2|TRBV18
CASSPPVRSNTGELFF
TGTGCCAGCTCCCCCCCAGTGAGGTCGAACACCGGGGAGCTGTTTTTT
>.|TRBD1|TRBJ1-5|TRBV4-3
CASSQDPGGGNNQPQHF
TGCGCCAGCAGCCAAGATCCAGGGGGAGGAAACAATCAGCCCCAGCATTTT
>.|.|TRBJ2-3|TRBV5-8
CASSLGANVGTDTQYF
TGTGCCAGCAGCTTGGGGGCAAATGTGGGCACAGATACGCAGTATTTT
>.|.|TRBJ1-5|TRBV2
CASSNGQNQPQHF
TGTGCCAGCAGTAACGGACAAAATCAGCCCCAGCATTTT
>.|.|TRBJ1-2|TRBV20-1
CSASGSLFYGYTF
TGCAGTGCTAGTGGTTCGTTATTCTATGGCTACACCTTC
>.|TRBD1|TRBJ1-5|TRBV25-1
CASSGTGNQPQHF
TGTGCCAGCAGTGGGACAGGGAATCAGCCCCAGCATTTT
>.|.|TRBJ2-7|TRBV15
CATSTGSSYEQYF
TGTGCCACCAGCACAGGGAGCTCCTACGAGCAGTACTTC
>.|TRBD1|TRBJ1-5|TRBV28
CASSTRGQGAGQPQHF
TGTGCCAGCAGTACTCGCGGACAGGGGGCGGGTCAGCCCCAGCATTTT
>.|TRBD2|TRBJ2-7|TRBV9
CASSVSSGTYEQYF
TGTGCCAGCAGCGTTTCTAGCGGTACCTACGAGCAGTACTTC
>.|TRBD1|TRBJ1-2|TRBV11-2
CASSLAGPGTAGGYTF
TGTGCCAGCAGCTTAGCGGGGCCCGGGACAGCGGGGGGCTACACCTTC
>.|.|TRBJ1-1|TRBV19
CASKETGLNTEAFF
TGTGCCAGTAAAGAGACAGGTCTAAACACTGAAGCTTTCTTT
>.|.|TRBJ2-7|TRBV7-8
CASSLGGGSYEQYF
TGTGCCAGCAGCTTAGGAGGGGGCTCCTACGAGCAGTACTTC
>.|.|TRBJ2-2|TRBV5-1
CASSLEQGGDGELFF
TGCGCCAGCAGCTTGGAACAGGGCGGGGACGGGGAGCTGTTTTTT
>.|.|TRBJ2-2|TRBV5-1
CASNVAVTGELFF
TGCGCCAGCAATGTAGCCGTAACCGGGGAGCTGTTTTTT
>.|.|TRBJ1-2|TRBV12-3/TRBV12-4
CASSLDDYGYTF
TGTGCCAGCAGTTTGGATGACTATGGCTACACCTTC
>once|.|TRBJ2-2|TRBV23-1
CASSKPMDSKNGELFF
TGCGCCAGCAGTAAACCTATGGACAGTAAAAACGGGGAGCTGTTTTTT
>.|TRBD1|TRBJ2-7|TRBV5-1
CASSLEPQGEPNYEQYF
TGCGCCAGCAGCTTGGAACCCCAGGGGGAACCTAACTACGAGCAGTACTTC
>.|.|TRBJ1-1|TRBV5-1
CASSLDLGLGPRPNTEAFF
TGCGCCAGCAGCTTGGATCTCGGTCTCGGACCCCGTCCGAACACTGAAGCTTTCTTT
>few|.|TRBJ1-4|TRBV9
CASSVAGGYEKLFF
TGTGCCAGCAGCGTAGCCGGGGGCTATGAAAAACTGTTTTTT
>.|TRBD1|TRBJ2-7|TRBV27
CASSLGQGKGEQYF
TGTGCCAGCAGTTTGGGACAGGGGAAAGGCGAGCAGTACTTC
>.|TRBD2|TRBJ2-2|TRBV3-1/TRBV3-2
CASSRVGLAGTGELFF
TGTGCCAGCAGCCGGGTGGGTCTAGCGGGCACCGGGGAGCTGTTTTTT